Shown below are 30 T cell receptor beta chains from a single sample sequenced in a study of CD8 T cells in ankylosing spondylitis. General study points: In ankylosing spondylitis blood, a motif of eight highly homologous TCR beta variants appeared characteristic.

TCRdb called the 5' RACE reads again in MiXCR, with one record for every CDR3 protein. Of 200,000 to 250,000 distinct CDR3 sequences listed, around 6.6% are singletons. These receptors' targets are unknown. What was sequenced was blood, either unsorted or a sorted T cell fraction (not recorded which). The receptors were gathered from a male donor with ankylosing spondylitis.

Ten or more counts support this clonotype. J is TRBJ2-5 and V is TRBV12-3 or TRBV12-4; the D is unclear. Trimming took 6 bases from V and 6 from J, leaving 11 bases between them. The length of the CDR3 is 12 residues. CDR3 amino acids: CASRPEGKTQYF. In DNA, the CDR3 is TGTGCCAGCAGACCCGAAGGGAAGACCCAGTACTTC.

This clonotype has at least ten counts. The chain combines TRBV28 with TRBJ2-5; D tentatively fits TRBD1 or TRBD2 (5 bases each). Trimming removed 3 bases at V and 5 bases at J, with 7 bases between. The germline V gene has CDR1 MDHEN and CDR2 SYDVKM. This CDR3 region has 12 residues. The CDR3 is CASSFWGETQYF. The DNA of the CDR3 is TGTGCCAGCAGTTTTTGGGGGGAGACCCAGTACTTC.

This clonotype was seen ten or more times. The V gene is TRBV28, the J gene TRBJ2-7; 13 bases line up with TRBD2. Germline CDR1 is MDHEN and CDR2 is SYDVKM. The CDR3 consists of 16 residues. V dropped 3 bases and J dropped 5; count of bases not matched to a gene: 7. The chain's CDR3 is CASSFGLAGVWNEQYF. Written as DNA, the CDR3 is TGTGCCAGCAGTTTTGGACTAGCGGGAGTATGGAACGAGCAGTACTTC.

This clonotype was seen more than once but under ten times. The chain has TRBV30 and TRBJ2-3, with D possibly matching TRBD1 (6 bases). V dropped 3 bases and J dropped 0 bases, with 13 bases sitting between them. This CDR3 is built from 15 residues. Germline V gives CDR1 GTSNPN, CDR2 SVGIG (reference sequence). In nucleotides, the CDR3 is TGTGCCTGGAGAGAAGCAGGGGCCAGCACAGATACGCAGTATTTT. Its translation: CAWREAGASTDTQYF.

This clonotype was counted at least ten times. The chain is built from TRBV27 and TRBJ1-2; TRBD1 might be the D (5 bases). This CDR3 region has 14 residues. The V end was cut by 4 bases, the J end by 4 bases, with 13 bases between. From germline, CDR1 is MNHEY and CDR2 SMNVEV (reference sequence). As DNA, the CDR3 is TGTGCCAGCAGTTATCACTCCGGGGCCTATGGCTACACCTTC. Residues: CASSYHSGAYGYTF.

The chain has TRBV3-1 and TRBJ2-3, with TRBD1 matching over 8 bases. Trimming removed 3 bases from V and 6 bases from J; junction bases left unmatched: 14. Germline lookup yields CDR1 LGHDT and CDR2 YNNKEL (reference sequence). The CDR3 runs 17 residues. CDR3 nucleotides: TGTGCCAGCAGCCAGGAAGCCGGGACAGGAGATTTGGATACGCAGTATTTT. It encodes CASSQEAGTGDLDTQYF.

Here the CDR3 DNA reads TGTGCCAGCAGCCCGTTAGGGGGCGAGGGCTTGGACGAGCAGTACTTC. Its protein product is CASSPLGGEGLDEQYF. The V and J genes are TRBV27 and TRBJ2-7; 7 positions match TRBD1. This CDR3 has 16 amino acids. With V trimmed by 6 bases and J by 5 bases, 16 bases remained unmatched. Germline V lookup: CDR1 MNHEY, CDR2 SMNVEV (reference sequence).

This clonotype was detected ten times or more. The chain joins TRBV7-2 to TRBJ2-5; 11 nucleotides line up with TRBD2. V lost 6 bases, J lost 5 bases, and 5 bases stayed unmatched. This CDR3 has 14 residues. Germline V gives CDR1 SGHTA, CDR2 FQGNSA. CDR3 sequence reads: CASRVAGGLETQYF. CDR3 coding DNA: TGTGCCAGCAGGGTAGCGGGGGGGCTTGAGACCCAGTACTTC.

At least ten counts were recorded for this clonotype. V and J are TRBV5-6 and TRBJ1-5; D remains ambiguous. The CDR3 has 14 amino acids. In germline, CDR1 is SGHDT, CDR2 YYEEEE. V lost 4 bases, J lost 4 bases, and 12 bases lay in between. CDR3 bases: TGTGCCAGCAGCATAGGGTTTGGGAATCAGCCCCAGCATTTT. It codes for CASSIGFGNQPQHF.

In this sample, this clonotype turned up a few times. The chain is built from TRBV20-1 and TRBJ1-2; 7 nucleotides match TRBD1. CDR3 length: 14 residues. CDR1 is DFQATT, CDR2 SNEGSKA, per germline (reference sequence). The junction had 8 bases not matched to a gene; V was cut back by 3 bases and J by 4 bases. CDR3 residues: CSARGDRSSYGYTF. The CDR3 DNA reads TGCAGTGCTAGGGGGGACAGATCGTCCTATGGCTACACCTTC.

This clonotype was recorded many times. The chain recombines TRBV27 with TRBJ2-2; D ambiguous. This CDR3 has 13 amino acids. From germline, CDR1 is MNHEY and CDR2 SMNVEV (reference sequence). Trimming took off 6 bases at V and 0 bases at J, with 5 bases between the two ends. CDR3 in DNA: TGTGCCAGCAGCCTAACGAACACCGGGGAGCTGTTTTTT. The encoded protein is CASSLTNTGELFF.

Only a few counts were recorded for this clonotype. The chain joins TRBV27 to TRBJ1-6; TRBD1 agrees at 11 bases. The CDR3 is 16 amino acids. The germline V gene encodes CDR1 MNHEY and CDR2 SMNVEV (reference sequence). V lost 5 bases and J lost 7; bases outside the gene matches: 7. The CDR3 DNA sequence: TGTGCCAGCAGTCCCGGGACAGGGGGAAGGAATTCACCCCTCCACTTT. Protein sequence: CASSPGTGGRNSPLHF.

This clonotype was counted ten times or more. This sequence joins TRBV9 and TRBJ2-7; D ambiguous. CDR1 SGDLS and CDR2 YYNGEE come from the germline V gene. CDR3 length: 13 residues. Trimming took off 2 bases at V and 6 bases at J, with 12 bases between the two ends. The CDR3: CASSVAPPGEQYF. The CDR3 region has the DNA TGTGCCAGCAGCGTGGCTCCCCCGGGCGAGCAGTACTTC.

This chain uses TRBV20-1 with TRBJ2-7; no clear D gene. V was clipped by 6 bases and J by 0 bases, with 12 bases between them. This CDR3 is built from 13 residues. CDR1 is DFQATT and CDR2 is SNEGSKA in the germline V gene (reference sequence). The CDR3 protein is CSARPWGSYEQYF. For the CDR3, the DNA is TGCAGTGCAAGGCCATGGGGCTCCTACGAGCAGTACTTC.

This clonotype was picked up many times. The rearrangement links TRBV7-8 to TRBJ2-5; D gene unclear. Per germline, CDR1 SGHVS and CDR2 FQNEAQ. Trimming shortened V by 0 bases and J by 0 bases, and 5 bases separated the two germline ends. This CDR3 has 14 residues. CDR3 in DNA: TGTGCCAGCAGCTTAGCATCGGACCAAGAGACCCAGTACTTC. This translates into CASSLASDQETQYF. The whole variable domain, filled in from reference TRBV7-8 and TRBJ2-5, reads GAGVSQSPRYKVAKRGQDVALRCDPISGHVSLFWYQQALGQGPEFLTYFQNEAQLDKSGLPSDRFFAERPEGSVSTLKIQRTQQEDSAVYLCASSLASDQETQYFGPGTRLLVL.

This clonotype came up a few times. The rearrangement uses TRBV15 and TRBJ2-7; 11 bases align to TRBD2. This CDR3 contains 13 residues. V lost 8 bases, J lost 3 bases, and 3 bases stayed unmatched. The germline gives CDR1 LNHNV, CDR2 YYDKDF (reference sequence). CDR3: CATRGLAVYEQYF. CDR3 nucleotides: TGTGCCACCCGGGGACTAGCGGTCTACGAGCAGTACTTC.

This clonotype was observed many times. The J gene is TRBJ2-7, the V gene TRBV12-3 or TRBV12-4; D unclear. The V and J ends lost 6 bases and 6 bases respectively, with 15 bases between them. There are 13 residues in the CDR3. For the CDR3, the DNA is TGTGCCAGCAGCCCAGGTGCTCGAGTCGAGCAGTACTTC. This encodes CASSPGARVEQYF.

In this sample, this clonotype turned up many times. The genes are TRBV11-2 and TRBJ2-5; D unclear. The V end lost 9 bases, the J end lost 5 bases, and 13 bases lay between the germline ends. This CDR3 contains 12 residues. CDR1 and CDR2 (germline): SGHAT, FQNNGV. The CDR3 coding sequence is TGTGCCAGTACCACGACCCCGGAGACCCAGTACTTC. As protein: CASTTTPETQYF.

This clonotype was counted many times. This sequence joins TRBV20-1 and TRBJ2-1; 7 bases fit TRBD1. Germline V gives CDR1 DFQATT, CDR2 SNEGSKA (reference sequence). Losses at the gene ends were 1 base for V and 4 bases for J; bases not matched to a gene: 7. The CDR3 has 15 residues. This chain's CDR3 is CSARARDSYYNEQFF. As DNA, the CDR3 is TGCAGTGCTAGAGCCCGGGACAGCTATTACAATGAGCAGTTCTTC.

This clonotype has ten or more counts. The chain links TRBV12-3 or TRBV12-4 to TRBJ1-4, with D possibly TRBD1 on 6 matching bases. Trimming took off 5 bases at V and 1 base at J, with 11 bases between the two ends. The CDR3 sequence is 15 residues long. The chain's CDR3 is CASSQTRGTNEKLFF. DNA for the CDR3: TGTGCCAGCAGTCAAACCAGGGGAACTAATGAAAAACTGTTTTTT.

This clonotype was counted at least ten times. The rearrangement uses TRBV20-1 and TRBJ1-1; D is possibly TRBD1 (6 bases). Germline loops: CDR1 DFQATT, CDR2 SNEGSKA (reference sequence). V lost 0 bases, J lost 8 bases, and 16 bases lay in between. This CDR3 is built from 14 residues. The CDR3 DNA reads TGCAGTGCTAGAGATCTAGGACCCAGGGGAGAAGCTTTCTTT. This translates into CSARDLGPRGEAFF.

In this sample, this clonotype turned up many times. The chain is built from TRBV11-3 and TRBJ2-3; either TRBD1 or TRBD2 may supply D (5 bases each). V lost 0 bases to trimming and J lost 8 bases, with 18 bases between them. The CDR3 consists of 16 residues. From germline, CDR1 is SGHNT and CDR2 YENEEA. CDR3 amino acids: CASSLDPRGAWSTQYF. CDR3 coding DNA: TGTGCCAGCAGCTTAGATCCGAGAGGGGCTTGGAGTACGCAGTATTTT.

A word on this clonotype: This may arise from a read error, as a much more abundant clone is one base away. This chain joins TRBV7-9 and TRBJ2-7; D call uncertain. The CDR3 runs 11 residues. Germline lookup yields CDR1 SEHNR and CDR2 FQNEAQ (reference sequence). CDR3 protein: CACSSTKQQYF. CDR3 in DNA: TGTGCCTGCAGCAGCACCAAACAGCAGTACTTC.

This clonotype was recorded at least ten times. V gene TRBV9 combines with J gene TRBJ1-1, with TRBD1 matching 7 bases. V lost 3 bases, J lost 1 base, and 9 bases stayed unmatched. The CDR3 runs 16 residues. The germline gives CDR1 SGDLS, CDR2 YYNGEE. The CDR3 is CASSGSSRGGNTEAFF. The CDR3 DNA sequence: TGTGCCAGCAGCGGAAGCTCCAGGGGGGGGAACACTGAAGCTTTCTTT.

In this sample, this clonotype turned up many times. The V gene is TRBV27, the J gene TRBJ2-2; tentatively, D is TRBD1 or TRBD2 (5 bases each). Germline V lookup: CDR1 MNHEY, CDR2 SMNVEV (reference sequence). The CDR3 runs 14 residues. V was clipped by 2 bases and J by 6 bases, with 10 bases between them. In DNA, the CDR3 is TGTGCCAGCAGTTTAATTGGGGGTGCCGGGGAGCTGTTTTTT. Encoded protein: CASSLIGGAGELFF.

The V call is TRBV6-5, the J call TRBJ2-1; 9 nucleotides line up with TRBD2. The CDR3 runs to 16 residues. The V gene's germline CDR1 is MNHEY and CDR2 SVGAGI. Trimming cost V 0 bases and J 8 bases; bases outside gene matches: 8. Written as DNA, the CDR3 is TGTGCCAGCAGTTACTCGATCGCGGGGGGGGAGTATGAGCAGTTCTTC. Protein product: CASSYSIAGGEYEQFF.

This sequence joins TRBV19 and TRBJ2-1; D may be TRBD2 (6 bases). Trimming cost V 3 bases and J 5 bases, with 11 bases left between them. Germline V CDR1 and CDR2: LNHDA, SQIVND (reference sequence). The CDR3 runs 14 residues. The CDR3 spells CASSMGGWNNEQFF. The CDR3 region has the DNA TGTGCCAGTAGTATGGGGGGTTGGAACAATGAGCAGTTCTTC.

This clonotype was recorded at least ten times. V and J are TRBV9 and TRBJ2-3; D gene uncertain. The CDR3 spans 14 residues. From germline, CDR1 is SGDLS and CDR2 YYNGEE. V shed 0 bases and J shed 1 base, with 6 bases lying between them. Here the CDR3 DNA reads TGTGCCAGCAGCGTAGACGGTCGCACAGATACGCAGTATTTT. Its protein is CASSVDGRTDTQYF.

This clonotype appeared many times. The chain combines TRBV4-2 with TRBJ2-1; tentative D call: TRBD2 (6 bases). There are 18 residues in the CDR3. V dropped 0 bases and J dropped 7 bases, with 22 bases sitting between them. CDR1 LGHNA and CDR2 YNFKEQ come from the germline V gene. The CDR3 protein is CASSQDTGGTGPGNEQFF. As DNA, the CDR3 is TGTGCCAGCAGCCAAGATACAGGAGGGACTGGCCCTGGAAATGAGCAGTTCTTC.

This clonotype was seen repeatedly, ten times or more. The CDR3 DNA follows: TGTGCCAGCAGTTTATCGACAGTGAGCTCTGGAAACACCATATATTTT. As protein: CASSLSTVSSGNTIYF. V and J are TRBV28 and TRBJ1-3, with a weak D call TRBD1 (5 bases). Germline CDR1 reads MDHEN; CDR2 reads SYDVKM. V gave up 1 base and J gave up 0 bases, with 10 bases separating them. This CDR3 has 16 residues.